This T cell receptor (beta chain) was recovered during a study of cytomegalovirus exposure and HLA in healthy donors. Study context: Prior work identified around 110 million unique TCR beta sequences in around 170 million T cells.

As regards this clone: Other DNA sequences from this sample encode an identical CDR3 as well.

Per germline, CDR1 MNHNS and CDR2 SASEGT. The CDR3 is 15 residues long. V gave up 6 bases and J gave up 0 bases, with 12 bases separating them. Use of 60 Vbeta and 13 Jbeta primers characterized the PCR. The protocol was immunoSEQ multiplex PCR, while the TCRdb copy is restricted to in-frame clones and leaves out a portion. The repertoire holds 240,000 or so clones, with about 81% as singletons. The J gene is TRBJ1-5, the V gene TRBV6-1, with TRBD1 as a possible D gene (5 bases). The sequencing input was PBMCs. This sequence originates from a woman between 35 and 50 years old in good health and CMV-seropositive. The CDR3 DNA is TGTGCCAGCAGCGGGGGGACGGATAGCAATCAGCCCCAGCATTTT. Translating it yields CASSGGTDSNQPQHF.